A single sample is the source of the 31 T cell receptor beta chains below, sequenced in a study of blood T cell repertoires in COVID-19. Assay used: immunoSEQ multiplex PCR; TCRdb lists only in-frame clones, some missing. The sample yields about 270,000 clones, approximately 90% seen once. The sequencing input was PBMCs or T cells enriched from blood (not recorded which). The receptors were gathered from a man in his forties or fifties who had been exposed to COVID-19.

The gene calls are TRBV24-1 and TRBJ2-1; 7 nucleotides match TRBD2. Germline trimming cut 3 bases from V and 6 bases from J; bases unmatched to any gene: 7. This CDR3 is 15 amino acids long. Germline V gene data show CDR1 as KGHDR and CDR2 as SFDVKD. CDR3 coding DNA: TGTGCCACCAGTGATCCCCAGACTAGCAGCAATGAGCAGTTCTTC. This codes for CATSDPQTSSNEQFF.

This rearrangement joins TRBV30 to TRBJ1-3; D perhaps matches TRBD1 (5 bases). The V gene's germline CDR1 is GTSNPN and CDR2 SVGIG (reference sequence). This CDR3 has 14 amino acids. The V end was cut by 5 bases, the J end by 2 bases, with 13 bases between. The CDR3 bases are TGTGCCTGGGGCCGGGGGGGAGCTGGAAACACCATATATTTT. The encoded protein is CAWGRGGAGNTIYF.

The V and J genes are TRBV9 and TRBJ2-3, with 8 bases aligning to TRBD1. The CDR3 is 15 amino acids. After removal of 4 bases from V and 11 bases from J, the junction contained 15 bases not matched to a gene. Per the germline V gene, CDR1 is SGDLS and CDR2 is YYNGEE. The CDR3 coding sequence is TGTGCCAGCAGCCGCTCCGGGACAGGCCGAGGGGGGCAGTATTTT. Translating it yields CASSRSGTGRGGQYF.

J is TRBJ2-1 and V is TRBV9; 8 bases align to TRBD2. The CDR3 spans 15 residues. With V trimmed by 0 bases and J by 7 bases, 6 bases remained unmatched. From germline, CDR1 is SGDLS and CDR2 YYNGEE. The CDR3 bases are TGTGCCAGCAGCGTAGGGGGACTAGACTCTAATGAGCAGTTCTTC. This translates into CASSVGGLDSNEQFF.

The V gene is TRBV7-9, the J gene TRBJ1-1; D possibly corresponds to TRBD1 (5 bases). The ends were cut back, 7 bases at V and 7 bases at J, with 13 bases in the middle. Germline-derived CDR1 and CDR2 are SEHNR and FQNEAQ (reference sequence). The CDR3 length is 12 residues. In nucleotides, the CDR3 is TGTGCCAGCAAGGAGGGCGGGGGTGAAGCTTTCTTT. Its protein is CASKEGGGEAFF.

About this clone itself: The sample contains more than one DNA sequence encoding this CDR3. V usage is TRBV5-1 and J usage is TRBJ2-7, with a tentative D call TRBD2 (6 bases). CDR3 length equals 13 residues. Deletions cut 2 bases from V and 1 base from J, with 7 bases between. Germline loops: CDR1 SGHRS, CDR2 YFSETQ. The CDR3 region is CASSFGGSYEQYF. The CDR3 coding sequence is TGCGCCAGCAGCTTTGGGGGGTCCTACGAGCAGTACTTC.

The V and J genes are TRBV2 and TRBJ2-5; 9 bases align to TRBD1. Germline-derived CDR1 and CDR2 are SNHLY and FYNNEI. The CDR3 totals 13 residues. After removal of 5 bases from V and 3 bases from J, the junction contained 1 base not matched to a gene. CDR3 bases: TGTGCCAGCAGTTGGACAGGGGAAGAGACCCAGTACTTC. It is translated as CASSWTGEETQYF. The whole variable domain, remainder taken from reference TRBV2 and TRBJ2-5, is EPEVTQTPSHQVTQMGQEVILRCVPISNHLYFYWYRQILGQKVEFLVSFYNNEISEKSEIFDDQFSVERPDGSNFTLKIRSTKLEDSAMYFCASSWTGEETQYFGPGTRLLVL.

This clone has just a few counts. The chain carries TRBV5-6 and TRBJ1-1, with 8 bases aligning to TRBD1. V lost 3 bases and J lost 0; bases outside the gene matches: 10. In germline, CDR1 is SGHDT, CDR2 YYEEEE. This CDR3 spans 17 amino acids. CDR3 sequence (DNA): TGTGCCAGCAGCTCTTCATCCAGGGGGCTGATGAACACTGAAGCTTTCTTT. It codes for CASSSSSRGLMNTEAFF.

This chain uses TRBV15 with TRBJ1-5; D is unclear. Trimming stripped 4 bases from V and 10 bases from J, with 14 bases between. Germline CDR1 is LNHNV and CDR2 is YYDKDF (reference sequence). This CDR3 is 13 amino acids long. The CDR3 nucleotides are TGTGCCACCAGCACCGAGATTGGTTTTCCCCAGCATTTT. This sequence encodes CATSTEIGFPQHF.

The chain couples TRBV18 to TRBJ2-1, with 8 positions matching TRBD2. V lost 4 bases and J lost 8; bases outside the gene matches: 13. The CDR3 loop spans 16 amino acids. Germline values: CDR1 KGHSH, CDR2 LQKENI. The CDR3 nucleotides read TGTGCCAGCTCACTGACTGCCGGGAGGGTTGGTTATGAGCAGTTCTTC. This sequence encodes CASSLTAGRVGYEQFF.

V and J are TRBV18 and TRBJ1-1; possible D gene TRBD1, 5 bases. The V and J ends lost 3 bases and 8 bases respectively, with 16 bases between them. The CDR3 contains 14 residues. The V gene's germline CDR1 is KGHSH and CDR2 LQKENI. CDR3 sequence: CASSPPGVRAEAFF. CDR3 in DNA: TGTGCCAGCTCACCCCCGGGGGTGAGGGCGGAAGCTTTCTTT.

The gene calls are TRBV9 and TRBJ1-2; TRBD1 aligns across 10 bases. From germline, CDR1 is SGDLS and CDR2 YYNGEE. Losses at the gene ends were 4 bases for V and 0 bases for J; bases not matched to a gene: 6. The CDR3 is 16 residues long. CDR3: CASSHDRGPPNYGYTF. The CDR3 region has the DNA TGTGCCAGCAGCCATGACAGGGGGCCTCCTAACTATGGCTACACCTTC.

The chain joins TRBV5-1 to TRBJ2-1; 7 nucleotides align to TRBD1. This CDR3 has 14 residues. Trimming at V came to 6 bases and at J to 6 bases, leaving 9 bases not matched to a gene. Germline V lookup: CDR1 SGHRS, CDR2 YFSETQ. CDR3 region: CASNRDSSFNEQFF. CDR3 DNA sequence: TGCGCCAGCAACCGGGACAGTAGCTTCAATGAGCAGTTCTTC.

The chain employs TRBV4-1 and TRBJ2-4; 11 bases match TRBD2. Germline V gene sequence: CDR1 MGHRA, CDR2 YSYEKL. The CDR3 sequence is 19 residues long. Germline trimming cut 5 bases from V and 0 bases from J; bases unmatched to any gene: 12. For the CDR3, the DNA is TGCGCCAGCAGCAAAGGACTAGCGGGTCCCGCTTTAGCCAAAAACATTCAGTACTTC. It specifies CASSKGLAGPALAKNIQYF.

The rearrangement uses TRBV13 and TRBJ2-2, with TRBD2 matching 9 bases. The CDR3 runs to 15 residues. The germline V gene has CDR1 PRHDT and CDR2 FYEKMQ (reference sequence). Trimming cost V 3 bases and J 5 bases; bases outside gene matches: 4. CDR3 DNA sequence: TGTGCCAGCAGCTTGGGCCTAGCGGGAACCGGGGAGCTGTTTTTT. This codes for CASSLGLAGTGELFF.

In DNA form, the CDR3 reads TGTGCCAGCAGCTTGGGACAGGGGGCTATCGATGGCTACACCTTC. It encodes CASSLGQGAIDGYTF. This sequence joins TRBV5-4 and TRBJ1-2; 10 nucleotides agree with TRBD1. The V segment lost 0 bases and the J segment 6 bases; nucleotides outside the gene matches: 5. Germline lookup yields CDR1 SGHNT and CDR2 YYREEE (reference sequence). The CDR3 has 15 residues.

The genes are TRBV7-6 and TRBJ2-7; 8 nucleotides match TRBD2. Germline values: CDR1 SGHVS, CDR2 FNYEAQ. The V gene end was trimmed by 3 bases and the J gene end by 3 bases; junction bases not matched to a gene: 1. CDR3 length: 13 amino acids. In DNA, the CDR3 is TGTGCCAGCAGCTTCAGCGGGAGCTACGAGCAGTACTTC. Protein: CASSFSGSYEQYF.

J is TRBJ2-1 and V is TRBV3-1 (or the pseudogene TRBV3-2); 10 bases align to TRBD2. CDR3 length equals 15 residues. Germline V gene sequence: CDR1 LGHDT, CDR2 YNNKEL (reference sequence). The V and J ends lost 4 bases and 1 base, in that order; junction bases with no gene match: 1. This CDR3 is CASSLAGGSYNEQFF. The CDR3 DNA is TGTGCCAGCAGCCTAGCGGGAGGATCCTACAATGAGCAGTTCTTC.

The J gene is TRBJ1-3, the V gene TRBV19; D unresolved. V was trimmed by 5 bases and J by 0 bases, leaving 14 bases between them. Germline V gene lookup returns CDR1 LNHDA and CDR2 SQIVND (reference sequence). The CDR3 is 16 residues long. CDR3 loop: CASSPTPSSSGNTIYF. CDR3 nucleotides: TGTGCCAGTAGTCCCACCCCTTCTAGCTCTGGAAACACCATATATTTT.

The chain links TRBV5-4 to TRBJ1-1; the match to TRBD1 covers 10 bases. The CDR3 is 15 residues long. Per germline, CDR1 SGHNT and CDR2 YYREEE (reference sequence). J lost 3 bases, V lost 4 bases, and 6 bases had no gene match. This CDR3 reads CASSLGGTGDTEAFF. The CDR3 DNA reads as TGTGCCAGCAGCCTTGGGGGGACAGGGGACACTGAAGCTTTCTTT.

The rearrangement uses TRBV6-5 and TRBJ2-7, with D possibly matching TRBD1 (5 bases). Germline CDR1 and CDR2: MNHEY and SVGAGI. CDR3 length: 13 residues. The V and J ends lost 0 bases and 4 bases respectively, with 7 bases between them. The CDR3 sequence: CASSYSKGYEQYF. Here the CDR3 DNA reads TGTGCCAGCAGTTACTCGAAGGGGTACGAGCAGTACTTC.

CDR3 bases: TGTGCCAGCAGCTTAGAAGAAGGGGATGAGCAGTTCTTC. Its protein is CASSLEEGDEQFF. The chain has TRBV11-1 and TRBJ2-1, with D possibly matching TRBD1 (5 bases). Trimming took off 1 base at V and 8 bases at J, with 9 bases between the two ends. The V gene's germline CDR1 is SGHAT and CDR2 FQDESV (reference sequence). The CDR3 has 13 residues.

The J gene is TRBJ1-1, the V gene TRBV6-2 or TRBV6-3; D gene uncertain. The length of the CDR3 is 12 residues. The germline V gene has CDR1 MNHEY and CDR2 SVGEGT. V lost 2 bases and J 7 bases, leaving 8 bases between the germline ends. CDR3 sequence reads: CASSYVAGEAFF. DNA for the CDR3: TGTGCCAGCAGTTACGTGGCAGGTGAAGCTTTCTTT.

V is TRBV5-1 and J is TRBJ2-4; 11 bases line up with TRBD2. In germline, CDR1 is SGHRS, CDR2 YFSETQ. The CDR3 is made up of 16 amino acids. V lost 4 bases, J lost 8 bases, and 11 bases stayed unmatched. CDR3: CASSGDLGLAGDIQYF. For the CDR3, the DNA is TGCGCCAGCAGCGGTGACCTAGGACTAGCGGGTGACATTCAGTACTTC.

CDR3: CASSLSTDSNQPQHF. Written as DNA, the CDR3 is TGCGCCAGCAGCTTGTCGACAGATAGCAATCAGCCCCAGCATTTT. The rearrangement joins TRBV5-1 to TRBJ1-5, with a tentative D call TRBD1 (5 bases). The CDR3 length is 15 residues. Trimming took 1 base from V and 0 from J, leaving 8 bases between them. CDR1 and CDR2 (germline): SGHRS, YFSETQ.

The CDR3 bases are TGCGCCAGCAGCCCCGTAATGAACACTGAAGCTTTCTTT. It encodes CASSPVMNTEAFF. The V call is TRBV5-1, the J call TRBJ1-1; no definite D call. The CDR3 contains 13 residues. The germline gives CDR1 SGHRS, CDR2 YFSETQ. Trimming shortened V by 4 bases and J by 0 bases, and 7 bases separated the two germline ends.

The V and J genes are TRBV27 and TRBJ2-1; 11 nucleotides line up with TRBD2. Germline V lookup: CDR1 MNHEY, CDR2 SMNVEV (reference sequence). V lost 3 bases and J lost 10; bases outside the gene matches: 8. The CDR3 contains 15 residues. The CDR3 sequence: CASSLSLAGGTEQFF. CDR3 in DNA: TGTGCCAGCAGTTTGAGTCTAGCGGGAGGTACGGAGCAGTTCTTC.

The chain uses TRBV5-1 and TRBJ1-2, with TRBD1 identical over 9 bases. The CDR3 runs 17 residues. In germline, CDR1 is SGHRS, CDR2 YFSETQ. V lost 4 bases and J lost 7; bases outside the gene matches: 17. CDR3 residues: CASSGGTGQSQLRGYTF. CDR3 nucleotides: TGCGCCAGCAGCGGAGGGACAGGGCAATCCCAACTTCGTGGCTACACCTTC.

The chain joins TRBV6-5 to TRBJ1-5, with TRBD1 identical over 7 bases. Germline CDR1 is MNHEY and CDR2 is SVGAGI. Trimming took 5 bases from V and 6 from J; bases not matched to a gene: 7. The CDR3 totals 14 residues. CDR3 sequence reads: CASSLDRDGQPQHF. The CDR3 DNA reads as TGTGCCAGCAGTCTAGACAGGGACGGTCAGCCCCAGCATTTT.

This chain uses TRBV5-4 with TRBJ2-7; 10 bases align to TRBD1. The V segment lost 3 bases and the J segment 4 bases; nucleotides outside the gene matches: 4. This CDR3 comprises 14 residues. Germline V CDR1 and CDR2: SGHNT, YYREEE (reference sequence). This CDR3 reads CASSSGQGIYEQYF. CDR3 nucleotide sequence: TGTGCCAGCAGCTCGGGACAGGGGATTTACGAGCAGTACTTC.

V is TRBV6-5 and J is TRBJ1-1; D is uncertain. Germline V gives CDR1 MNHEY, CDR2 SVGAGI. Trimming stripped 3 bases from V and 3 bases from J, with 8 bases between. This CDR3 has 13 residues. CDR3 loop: CASSYNSYTEAFF. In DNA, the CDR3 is TGTGCCAGCAGTTATAACAGCTACACTGAAGCTTTCTTT.